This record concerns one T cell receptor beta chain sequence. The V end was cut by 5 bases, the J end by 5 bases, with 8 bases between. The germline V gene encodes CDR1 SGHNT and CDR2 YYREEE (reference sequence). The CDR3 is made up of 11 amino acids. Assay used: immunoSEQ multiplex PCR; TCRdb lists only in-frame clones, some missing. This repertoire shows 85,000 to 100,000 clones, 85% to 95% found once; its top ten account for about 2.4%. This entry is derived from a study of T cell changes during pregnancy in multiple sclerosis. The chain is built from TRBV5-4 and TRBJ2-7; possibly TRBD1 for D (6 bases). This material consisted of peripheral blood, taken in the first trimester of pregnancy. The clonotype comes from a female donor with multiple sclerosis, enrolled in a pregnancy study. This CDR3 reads CASRAGDEQYF. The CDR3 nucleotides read TGTGCCAGCAGAGCAGGGGACGAGCAGTACTTC.